The rows below give T cell receptor beta chains drawn from one sample of a study of T cell changes during pregnancy in multiple sclerosis. Assay: immunoSEQ multiplex PCR; the TCRdb copy retains only in-frame clones and omits some. Here the sample spans 40,000 or so clones, about 88% being singletons. Specimen: CD8+ T cells from peripheral blood mononuclear cells, collected in the first trimester of pregnancy. These receptors originate from a female donor with multiple sclerosis, enrolled in a pregnancy study. Each CDR3 is given with its conserved first and last residue. A D gene is named only where the DNA matches it firmly. Clone size is stated in some rows and not others, as once, few, many or a class when expanded.

NA,TRBD2,TRBJ2-1,TRBV14,CASSQGARTSGRYHSYNEQFF,TGTGCCAGCAGCCAGGGGGCACGGACTAGCGGGCGTTATCACTCCTACAATGAGCAGTTCTTC
NA,NA,TRBJ1-1,TRBV7-6,CASSLGQGKPEAFF,TGTGCCAGCAGCTTAGGGCAGGGAAAGCCCGAAGCTTTCTTT
NA,NA,TRBJ2-4,TRBV7-9,CASSFWALNSQYF,TGTGCCAGCAGCTTTTGGGCCTTGAACAGTCAGTACTTC
NA,NA,TRBJ1-1,TRBV6-5,CASSLTGQSNTEAFF,TGTGCCAGCAGCCTAACCGGACAGTCAAACACTGAAGCTTTCTTT
many,NA,TRBJ2-7,TRBV6-6,CASRESSYEQYF,TGTGCCAGCAGGGAGAGCTCCTACGAGCAGTACTTC
NA,TRBD1,TRBJ1-1,TRBV9,CASSETGGNTEAFF,TGTGCCAGCAGCGAAACAGGGGGCAACACTGAAGCTTTCTTT
NA,NA,TRBJ1-1,TRBV7-2,CASSSNRVSTEAFF,TGTGCCAGCAGCTCCAACAGGGTTAGCACTGAAGCTTTCTTT
NA,NA,TRBJ2-6,TRBV5-5,CASSDIRGNGANVLTF,TGTGCCAGCAGCGATATCAGGGGAAATGGGGCCAACGTCCTGACTTTC
few,TRBD1,TRBJ1-1,TRBV4-3,CASSQGGRGQFEAFF,TGCGCCAGCAGCCAGGGGGGTAGGGGGCAGTTTGAAGCTTTCTTT
NA,NA,TRBJ2-5,TRBV4-1,CASSQGGVGTRETQYF,TGCGCCAGCAGCCAAGGGGGGGTGGGGACGCGAGAGACCCAGTACTTC
NA,NA,TRBJ1-2,TRBV29-1,CSTSKLGGYGYTF,TGCAGCACCTCAAAGCTAGGGGGCTATGGCTACACCTTC
NA,NA,TRBJ2-1,TRBV9,CASSVGEGNEQFF,TGTGCCAGCAGCGTAGGAGAGGGAAATGAGCAGTTCTTC
NA,NA,TRBJ2-2,TRBV7-2,CASSGWTNTGELFF,TGTGCCAGCAGCGGATGGACAAACACCGGGGAGCTGTTTTTT
NA,NA,TRBJ2-5,TRBV9,CASSPPPGVQETQYF,TGTGCCAGCAGCCCTCCCCCGGGGGTACAAGAGACCCAGTACTTC
NA,TRBD1,TRBJ2-1,TRBV10-3,CAIRTGSGEQFF,TGTGCCATAAGGACAGGGTCGGGTGAGCAGTTCTTC
many,NA,TRBJ1-2,TRBV27,CASSLQGFDGYTF,TGTGCCAGCAGTTTACAGGGATTCGATGGCTACACCTTC
few,NA,TRBJ1-5,TRBV13,CASSLGRGQPQHF,TGTGCCAGCAGCTTAGGCCGGGGGCAGCCCCAGCATTTT
few,TRBD1,TRBJ1-1,TRBV5-4,CASNGQGETEAFF,TGTGCCAGCAACGGACAGGGTGAAACTGAAGCTTTCTTT
NA,NA,TRBJ2-5,TRBV4-1,CASSQGTGLRETQYF,TGCGCCAGCAGCCAAGGAACCGGTTTGAGGGAGACCCAGTACTTC
NA,NA,TRBJ2-4,TRBV15,CATSLSKDTKNIQYF,TGTGCCACCAGCCTCTCAAAGGACACCAAAAACATTCAGTACTTC
NA,TRBD1,TRBJ1-5,TRBV4-1,CASSHPGTDQPQHF,TGCGCCAGCAGCCACCCCGGGACAGATCAGCCCCAGCATTTT
NA,TRBD1,TRBJ1-2,TRBV5-6,CASSFGTGDTF,TGTGCCAGCAGCTTCGGGACAGGAGACACCTTC
NA,NA,TRBJ2-1,TRBV6-5,CASSYSPGANEQFF,TGTGCCAGCAGTTACTCGCCAGGCGCTAATGAGCAGTTCTTC
NA,TRBD2,TRBJ2-3,TRBV4-3,CASSQDFIGTAGGTADTQYF,TGCGCCAGCAGCCAAGACTTCATCGGCACAGCGGGGGGCACCGCAGATACGCAGTATTTT
NA,NA,TRBJ2-1,TRBV6-4,CASSQNPQGTQFF,TGTGCCAGCAGCCAAAACCCCCAGGGGACCCAGTTCTTC
NA,NA,TRBJ2-4,TRBV9,CASSQGLELAKNIQYF,TGTGCCAGCAGCCAGGGGCTAGAGCTAGCCAAAAACATTCAGTACTTC